These 2 T cell receptor beta chains were sequenced from one sample in a study of patients and donors after allogeneic stem cell transplantation. TCRdb reprocessed the RT-PCR reads with MiXCR, giving one entry per CDR3 protein. The sample has roughly 200,000 distinct CDR3 sequences, roughly 38% seen once. The sequenced sample was blood, either unsorted or a sorted T cell fraction (not recorded which). The receptors were sampled from a human donor who was either an allogeneic HSCT recipient or a stem cell or donor lymphocyte infusion donor (not recorded which). It is not recorded whose cells these are; they may come from a transplant donor.

The chain links TRBV30 to TRBJ1-3; no clear D gene. The CDR3 has 12 residues. CDR1 is GTSNPN, CDR2 SVGIG, per germline (reference sequence). Trimming shortened V by 0 bases and J by 5 bases, and 5 bases separated the two germline ends. CDR3 sequence: CAWSVSRNTIYF. DNA of the CDR3: TGTGCCTGGAGTGTCTCCAGAAACACCATATATTTT.

This clonotype has more than one count but fewer than ten. The chain employs TRBV7-3 and TRBJ1-6; TRBD1 agrees at 12 bases. After removal of 1 base from V and 7 bases from J, the junction contained 5 bases not matched to a gene. Germline V gives CDR1 SGHTA, CDR2 FQGTGA. CDR3 length: 17 amino acids. CDR3 in DNA: TGTGCCAGCAGCTTAATGGGACAGGGGGCCTGGAATTCACCCCTCCACTTT. Its translation is CASSLMGQGAWNSPLHF.